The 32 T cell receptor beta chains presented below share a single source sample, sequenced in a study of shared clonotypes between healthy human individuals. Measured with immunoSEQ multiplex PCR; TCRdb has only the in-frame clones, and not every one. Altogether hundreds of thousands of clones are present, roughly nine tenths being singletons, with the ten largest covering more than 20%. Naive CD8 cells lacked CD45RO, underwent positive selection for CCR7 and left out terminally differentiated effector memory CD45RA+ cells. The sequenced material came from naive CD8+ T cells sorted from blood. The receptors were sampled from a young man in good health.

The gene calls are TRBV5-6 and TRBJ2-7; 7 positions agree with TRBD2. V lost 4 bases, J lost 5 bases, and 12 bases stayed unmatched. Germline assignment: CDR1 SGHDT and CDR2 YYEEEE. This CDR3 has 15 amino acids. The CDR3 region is CASSPWGGMLDEQYF. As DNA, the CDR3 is TGTGCCAGCAGCCCCTGGGGGGGGATGTTGGACGAGCAGTACTTC.

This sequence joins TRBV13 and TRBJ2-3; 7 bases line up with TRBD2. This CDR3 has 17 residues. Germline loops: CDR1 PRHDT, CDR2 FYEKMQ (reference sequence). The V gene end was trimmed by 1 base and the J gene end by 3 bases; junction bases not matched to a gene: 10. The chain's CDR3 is CASSLEGGSTGTDTQYF. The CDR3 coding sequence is TGTGCCAGCAGCTTAGAGGGCGGGAGCACGGGGACAGATACGCAGTATTTT.

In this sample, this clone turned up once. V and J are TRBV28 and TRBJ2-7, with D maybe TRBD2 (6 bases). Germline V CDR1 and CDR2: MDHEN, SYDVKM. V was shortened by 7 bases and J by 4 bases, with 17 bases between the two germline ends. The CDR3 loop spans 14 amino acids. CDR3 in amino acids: CASTSRASAYEQYF. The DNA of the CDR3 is TGTGCCAGCACCTCGAGGGCTAGCGCGTACGAGCAGTACTTC.

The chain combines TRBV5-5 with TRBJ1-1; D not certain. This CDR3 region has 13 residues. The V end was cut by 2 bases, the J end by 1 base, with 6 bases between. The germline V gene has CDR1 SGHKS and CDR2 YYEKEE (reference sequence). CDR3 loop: CASSFGSNTEAFF. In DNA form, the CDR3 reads TGTGCCAGCAGCTTTGGCTCGAACACTGAAGCTTTCTTT.

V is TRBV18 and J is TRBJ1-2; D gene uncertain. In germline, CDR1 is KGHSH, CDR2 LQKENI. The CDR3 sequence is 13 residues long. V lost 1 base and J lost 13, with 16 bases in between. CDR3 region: CASSPLFQDGVTF. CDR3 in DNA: TGTGCCAGCTCACCACTTTTCCAGGACGGTGTCACCTTC. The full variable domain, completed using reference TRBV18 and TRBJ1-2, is NAGVMQNPRHLVRRRGQEARLRCSPMKGHSHVYWYRQLPEEGLKFMVYLQKENIIDESGMPKERFSAEFPKEGPSILRIQQVVRGDSAAYFCASSPLFQDGVTFGSGTRLTVV.

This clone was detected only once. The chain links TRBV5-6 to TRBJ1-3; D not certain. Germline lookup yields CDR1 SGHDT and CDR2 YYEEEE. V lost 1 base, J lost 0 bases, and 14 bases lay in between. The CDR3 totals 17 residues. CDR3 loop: CASSLLSGSSSGNTIYF. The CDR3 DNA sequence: TGTGCCAGCAGCTTGCTCTCCGGGTCCAGCTCTGGAAACACCATATATTTT.

CDR3 in amino acids: CASSQDRWRLAEYNEQFF. CDR3 sequence (DNA): TGTGCCAGCAGCCAAGATAGGTGGCGGCTAGCGGAATACAATGAGCAGTTCTTC. The genes are TRBV4-2 and TRBJ2-1, with 7 bases fitting TRBD2. V was clipped by 0 bases and J by 4 bases; unmatched bases: 12. The CDR3 totals 18 residues. Germline CDR1 and CDR2: LGHNA and YNFKEQ.

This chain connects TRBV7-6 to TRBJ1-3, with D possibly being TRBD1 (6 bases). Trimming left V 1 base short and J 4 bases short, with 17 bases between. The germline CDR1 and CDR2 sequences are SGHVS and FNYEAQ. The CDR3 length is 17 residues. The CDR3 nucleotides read TGTGCCAGCAGCTTAGAGGCCCCAGGGGCGCGCGGAAACACCATATATTTT. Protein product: CASSLEAPGARGNTIYF.

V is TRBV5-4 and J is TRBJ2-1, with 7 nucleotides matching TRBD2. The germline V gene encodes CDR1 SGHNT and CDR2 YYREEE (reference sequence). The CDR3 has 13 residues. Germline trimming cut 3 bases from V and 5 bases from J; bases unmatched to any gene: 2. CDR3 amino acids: CASSSLADNEQFF. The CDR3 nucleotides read TGTGCCAGCAGCTCGCTAGCGGACAATGAGCAGTTCTTC.

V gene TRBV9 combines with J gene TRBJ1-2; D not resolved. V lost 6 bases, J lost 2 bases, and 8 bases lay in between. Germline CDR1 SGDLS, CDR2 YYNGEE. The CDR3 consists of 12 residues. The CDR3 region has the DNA TGTGCCAGCACCTCCCGGAACTATGGCTACACCTTC. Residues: CASTSRNYGYTF. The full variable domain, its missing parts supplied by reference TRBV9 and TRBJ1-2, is DSGVTQTPKHLITATGQRVTLRCSPRSGDLSVYWYQQSLDQGLQFLIQYYNGEERAKGNILERFSAQQFPDLHSELNLSSLELGDSALYFCASTSRNYGYTFGSGTRLTVV.

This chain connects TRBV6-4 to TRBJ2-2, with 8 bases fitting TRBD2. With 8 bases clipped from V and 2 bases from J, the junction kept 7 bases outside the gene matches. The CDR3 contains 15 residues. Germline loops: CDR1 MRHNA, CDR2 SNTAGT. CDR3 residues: CASPGSGNNTGELFF. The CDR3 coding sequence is TGTGCCAGCCCGGGTAGCGGGAACAACACCGGGGAGCTGTTTTTT.

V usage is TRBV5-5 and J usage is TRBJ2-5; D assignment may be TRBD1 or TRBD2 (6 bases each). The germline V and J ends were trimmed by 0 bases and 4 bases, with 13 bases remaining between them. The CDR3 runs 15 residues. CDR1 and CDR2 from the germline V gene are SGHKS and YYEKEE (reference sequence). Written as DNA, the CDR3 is TGTGCCAGCAGCTTGGTTTTGGGGGGCCGAGAGACCCAGTACTTC. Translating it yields CASSLVLGGRETQYF. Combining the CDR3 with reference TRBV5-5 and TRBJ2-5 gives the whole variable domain DAGVTQSPTHLIKTRGQQVTLRCSPISGHKSVSWYQQVLGQGPQFIFQYYEKEERGRGNFPDRFSARQFPNYSSELNVNALLLGDSALYLCASSLVLGGRETQYFGPGTRLLVL.

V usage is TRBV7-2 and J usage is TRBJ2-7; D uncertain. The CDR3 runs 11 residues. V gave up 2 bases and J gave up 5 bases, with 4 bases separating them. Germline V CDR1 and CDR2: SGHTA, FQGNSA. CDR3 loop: CASSLIHEQYF. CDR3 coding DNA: TGTGCCAGCAGCTTAATCCACGAGCAGTACTTC.

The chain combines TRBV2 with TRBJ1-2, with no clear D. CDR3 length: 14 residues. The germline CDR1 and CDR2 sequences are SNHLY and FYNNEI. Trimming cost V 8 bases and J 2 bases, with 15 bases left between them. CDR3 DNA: TGTGCCAGCGATTCTTCTGGGCCAAACTATGGCTACACCTTC. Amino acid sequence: CASDSSGPNYGYTF.

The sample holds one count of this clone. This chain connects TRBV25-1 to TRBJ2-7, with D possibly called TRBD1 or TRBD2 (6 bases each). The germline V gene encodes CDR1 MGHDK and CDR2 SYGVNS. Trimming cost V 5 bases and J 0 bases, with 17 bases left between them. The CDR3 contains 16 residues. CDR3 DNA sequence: TGTGCCAGCAGTTCTCACGGGGGCCTAAGCTCCTACGAGCAGTACTTC. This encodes CASSSHGGLSSYEQYF.

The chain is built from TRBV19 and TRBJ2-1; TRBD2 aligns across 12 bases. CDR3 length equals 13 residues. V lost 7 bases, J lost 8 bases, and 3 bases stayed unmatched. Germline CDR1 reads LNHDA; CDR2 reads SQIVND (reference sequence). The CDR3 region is CASILAGGDEQFF. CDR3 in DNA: TGTGCCAGTATACTAGCGGGAGGTGATGAGCAGTTCTTC.

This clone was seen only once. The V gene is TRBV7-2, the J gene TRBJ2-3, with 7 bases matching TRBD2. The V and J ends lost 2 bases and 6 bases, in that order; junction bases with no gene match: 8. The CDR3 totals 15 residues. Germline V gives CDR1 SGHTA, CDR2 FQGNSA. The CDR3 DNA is TGTGCCAGCAGCTTACTCAAGCGGGATGTCGATACGCAGTATTTT. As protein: CASSLLKRDVDTQYF.

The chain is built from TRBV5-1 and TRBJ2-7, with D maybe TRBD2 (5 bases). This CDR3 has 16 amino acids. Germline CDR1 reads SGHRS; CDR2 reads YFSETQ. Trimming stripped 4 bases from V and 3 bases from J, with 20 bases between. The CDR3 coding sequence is TGCGCCAGCAGCCCGCCGGGCGGTCGGGGTAACTACGAGCAGTACTTC. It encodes CASSPPGGRGNYEQYF.

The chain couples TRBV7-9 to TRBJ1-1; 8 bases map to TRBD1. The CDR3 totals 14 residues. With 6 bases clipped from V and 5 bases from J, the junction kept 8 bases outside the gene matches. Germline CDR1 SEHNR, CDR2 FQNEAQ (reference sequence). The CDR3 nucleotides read TGTGCCAGCAGGCAACCAGGGGGCGGAACTGAAGCTTTCTTT. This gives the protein CASRQPGGGTEAFF.

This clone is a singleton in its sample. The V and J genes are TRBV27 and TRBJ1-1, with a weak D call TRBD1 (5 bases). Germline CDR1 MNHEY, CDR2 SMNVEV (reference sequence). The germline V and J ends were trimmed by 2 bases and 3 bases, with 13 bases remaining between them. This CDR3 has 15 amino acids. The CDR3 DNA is TGTGCCAGCAGTTTACAAAGACAGAGCCACACTGAAGCTTTCTTT. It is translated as CASSLQRQSHTEAFF.

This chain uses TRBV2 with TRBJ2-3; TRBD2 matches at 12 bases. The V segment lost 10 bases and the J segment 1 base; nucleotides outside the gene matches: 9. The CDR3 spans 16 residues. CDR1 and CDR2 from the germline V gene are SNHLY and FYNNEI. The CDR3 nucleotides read TGTGCCACACCTAGCGGGAGGGCTTTCGGCACAGATACGCAGTATTTT. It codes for CATPSGRAFGTDTQYF. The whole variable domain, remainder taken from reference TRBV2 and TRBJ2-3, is EPEVTQTPSHQVTQMGQEVILRCVPISNHLYFYWYRQILGQKVEFLVSFYNNEISEKSEIFDDQFSVERPDGSNFTLKIRSTKLEDSAMYFCATPSGRAFGTDTQYFGPGTRLTVL.

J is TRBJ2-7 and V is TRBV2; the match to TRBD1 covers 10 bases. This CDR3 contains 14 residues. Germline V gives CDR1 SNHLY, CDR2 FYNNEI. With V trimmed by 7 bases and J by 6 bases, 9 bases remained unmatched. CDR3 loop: CASTQDRGRLEQYF. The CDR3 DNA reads TGTGCCAGCACCCAAGACAGGGGGCGCCTCGAGCAGTACTTC.

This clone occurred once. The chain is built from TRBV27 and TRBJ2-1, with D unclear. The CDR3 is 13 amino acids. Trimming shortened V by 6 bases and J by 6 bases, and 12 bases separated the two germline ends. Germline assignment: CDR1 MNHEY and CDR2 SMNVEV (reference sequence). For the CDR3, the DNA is TGTGCCAGCAGGTACGGCCCTTTCAATGAGCAGTTCTTC. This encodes CASRYGPFNEQFF.

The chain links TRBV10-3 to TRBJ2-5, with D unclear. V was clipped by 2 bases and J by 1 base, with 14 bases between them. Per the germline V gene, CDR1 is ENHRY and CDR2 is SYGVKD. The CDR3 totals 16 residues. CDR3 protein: CAISEGLSRFQETQYF. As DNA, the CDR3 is TGTGCCATCAGTGAGGGGCTATCCCGATTCCAAGAGACCCAGTACTTC.

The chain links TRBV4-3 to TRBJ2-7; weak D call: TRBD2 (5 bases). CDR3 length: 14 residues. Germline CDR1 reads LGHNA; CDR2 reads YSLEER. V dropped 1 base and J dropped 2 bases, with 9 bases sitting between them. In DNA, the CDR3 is TGCGCCAGCAGCCAAGGGCGAGGGACCTACGAGCAGTACTTC. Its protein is CASSQGRGTYEQYF.

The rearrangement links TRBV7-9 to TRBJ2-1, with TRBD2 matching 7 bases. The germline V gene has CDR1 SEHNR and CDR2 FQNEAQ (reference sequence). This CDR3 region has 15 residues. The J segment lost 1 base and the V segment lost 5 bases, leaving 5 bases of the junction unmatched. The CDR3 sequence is CASSPTSSSYNEQFF. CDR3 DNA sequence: TGTGCCAGCAGCCCGACTAGCTCTTCCTACAATGAGCAGTTCTTC.

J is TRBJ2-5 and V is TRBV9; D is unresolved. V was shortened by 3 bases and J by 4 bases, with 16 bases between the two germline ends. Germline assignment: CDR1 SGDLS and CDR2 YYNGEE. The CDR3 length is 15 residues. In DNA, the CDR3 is TGTGCCAGCAGCGCACGCTATGGGCCGAGAGAGACCCAGTACTTC. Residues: CASSARYGPRETQYF.

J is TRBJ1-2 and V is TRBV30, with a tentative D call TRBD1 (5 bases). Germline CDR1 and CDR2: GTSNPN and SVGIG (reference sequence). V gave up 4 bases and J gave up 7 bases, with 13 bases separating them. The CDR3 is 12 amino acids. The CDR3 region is CAWTGLQSGYTF. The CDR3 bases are TGTGCCTGGACAGGGCTTCAGAGTGGCTACACCTTC. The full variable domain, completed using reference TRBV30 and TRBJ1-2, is SQTIHQWPATLVQPVGSPLSLECTVEGTSNPNLYWYRQAAGRGLQLLFYSVGIGQISSEVPQNLSASRPQDRQFILSSKKLLLSDSGFYLCAWTGLQSGYTFGSGTRLTVV.

CDR3 amino acids: CASRKLAGQPTDTQYF. The CDR3 DNA sequence: TGTGCCAGCAGAAAACTAGCGGGACAACCCACAGATACGCAGTATTTT. This chain connects TRBV2 to TRBJ2-3, with TRBD2 identical over 10 bases. Trimming cost V 6 bases and J 2 bases; bases outside gene matches: 8. This CDR3 region has 16 residues. In germline, CDR1 is SNHLY, CDR2 FYNNEI.

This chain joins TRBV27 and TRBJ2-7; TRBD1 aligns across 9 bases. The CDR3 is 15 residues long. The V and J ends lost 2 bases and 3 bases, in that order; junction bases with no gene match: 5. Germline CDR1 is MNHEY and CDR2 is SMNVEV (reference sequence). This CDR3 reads CASSLEQGAVYEQYF. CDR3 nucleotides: TGTGCCAGCAGTTTAGAACAGGGGGCCGTCTACGAGCAGTACTTC.

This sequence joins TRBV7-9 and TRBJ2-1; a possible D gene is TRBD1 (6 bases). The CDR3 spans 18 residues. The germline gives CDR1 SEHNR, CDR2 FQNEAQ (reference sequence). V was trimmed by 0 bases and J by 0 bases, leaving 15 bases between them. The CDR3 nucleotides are TGTGCCAGCAGCTTAGCGCAGGGGCCCCTGAGCTCCTACAATGAGCAGTTCTTC. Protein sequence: CASSLAQGPLSSYNEQFF.

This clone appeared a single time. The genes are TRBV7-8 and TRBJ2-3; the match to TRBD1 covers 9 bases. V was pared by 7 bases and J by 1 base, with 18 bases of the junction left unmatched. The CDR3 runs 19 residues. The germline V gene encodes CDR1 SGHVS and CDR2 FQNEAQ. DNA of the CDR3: TGTGCCAGCATCACTAACACCGGGACAGGGATGCCGGGCACAGATACGCAGTATTTT. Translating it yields CASITNTGTGMPGTDTQYF.